These 28 T cell receptor beta chains originate from one sample sequenced in a study of blood T cell repertoires in COVID-19. Here immunoSEQ multiplex PCR was the method, and the copy in TCRdb shows in-frame clones only, minus some. Among about 80,000 clones listed, 60% to 80% were seen once. The material sequenced was peripheral blood. These receptor sequences come from a man in his 70s with active or convalescent COVID-19.

Remarks on this clone: The same CDR3 arises from other DNA sequences in this sample as well. The V and J genes are TRBV28 and TRBJ2-7; D is perhaps TRBD1 (6 bases). CDR1 MDHEN and CDR2 SYDVKM come from the germline V gene. The CDR3 loop spans 13 amino acids. V dropped 5 bases and J dropped 3 bases, with 11 bases sitting between them. The CDR3 DNA follows: TGTGCCAGCAGTCCGGGACAAGGCTACGAGCAGTACTTC. Translating it yields CASSPGQGYEQYF.

The CDR3 DNA reads TGTGCCACCAGTGACACAGGGTCGGGGGGTTATCTGGATACGCAGTATTTT. Translated, it gives CATSDTGSGGYLDTQYF. This chain joins TRBV24-1 and TRBJ2-3; the D gene is possibly TRBD2 (7 bases). Germline V gene data show CDR1 as KGHDR and CDR2 as SFDVKD. The germline V and J ends were trimmed by 4 bases and 6 bases, with 22 bases remaining between them. CDR3 length: 17 residues.

The chain couples TRBV15 to TRBJ2-1, with 12 positions matching TRBD1. This CDR3 has 16 residues. The germline gives CDR1 LNHNV, CDR2 YYDKDF (reference sequence). The junction had 8 bases not matched to a gene; V was cut back by 6 bases and J by 5 bases. CDR3 region: CATRTRGQGAHNEQFF. In DNA, the CDR3 is TGTGCCACCAGAACAAGGGGACAGGGGGCCCACAATGAGCAGTTCTTC.

This chain links TRBV5-1 with TRBJ2-1; a possible D gene is TRBD2 (6 bases). The CDR3 consists of 14 residues. CDR1 and CDR2 from the germline V gene are SGHRS and YFSETQ. V lost 0 bases and J 6 bases, leaving 10 bases between the germline ends. Here the CDR3 reads CASSLVLASNEQFF. The CDR3 nucleotides are TGCGCCAGCAGCTTGGTACTAGCTAGCAATGAGCAGTTCTTC.

V and J are TRBV30 and TRBJ2-7; D is possibly TRBD2 (5 bases). Germline loops: CDR1 GTSNPN, CDR2 SVGIG (reference sequence). V was cut by 7 bases and J by 5 bases, with 15 bases left in between. The length of the CDR3 is 12 residues. CDR3 sequence reads: CAFSLEGNEQYF. DNA of the CDR3: TGTGCCTTTTCCCTTGAGGGTAACGAGCAGTACTTC.

This clone is a singleton in its sample. V and J are TRBV7-9 and TRBJ2-7; possible D gene TRBD2, 5 bases. V lost 3 bases and J 2 bases, leaving 11 bases between the germline ends. Germline lookup yields CDR1 SEHNR and CDR2 FQNEAQ (reference sequence). The CDR3 loop spans 14 amino acids. This CDR3 is CASSFGRVPYEQYF. The CDR3 coding sequence is TGTGCCAGCAGCTTCGGGCGGGTCCCCTACGAGCAGTACTTC.

The CDR3 spells CASTQGAGANTGELFF. In nucleotides, the CDR3 is TGTGCCAGTACCCAGGGAGCGGGGGCGAACACCGGGGAGCTGTTTTTT. J is TRBJ2-2 and V is TRBV19; the match to TRBD2 covers 8 bases. Germline V gene lookup returns CDR1 LNHDA and CDR2 SQIVND (reference sequence). The CDR3 spans 16 residues. Trimming at V came to 7 bases and at J to 0 bases, leaving 7 bases not matched to a gene.

The V gene is TRBV20-1, the J gene TRBJ1-1; D is possibly TRBD1 (6 bases). The germline V and J ends were trimmed by 3 bases and 11 bases, with 13 bases remaining between them. Germline CDR1 DFQATT, CDR2 SNEGSKA (reference sequence). The CDR3 spans 11 residues. The CDR3, as DNA: TGCAGTGCTAGGAGGACCACAGGGGCTTTCTTT. Protein product: CSARRTTGAFF.

This clone was recorded a few times. The V call is TRBV6-6, the J call TRBJ1-6, with D possibly being TRBD1 (5 bases). Germline V lookup: CDR1 MNHNY, CDR2 SVGAGI (reference sequence). This CDR3 is 13 amino acids long. Trimming pared 7 bases from V and 11 bases from J, leaving 15 bases between. This CDR3 is CASTRGLGAPLHF. The CDR3 nucleotides are TGTGCCAGCACCCGGGGACTGGGGGCACCCCTCCACTTT.

The chain employs TRBV19 and TRBJ1-1; TRBD1 might be the D (5 bases). CDR1 and CDR2 from the germline V gene are LNHDA and SQIVND (reference sequence). Trimming cost V 7 bases and J 3 bases, with 18 bases left between them. The CDR3 is 15 residues long. CDR3 in DNA: TGTGCCAGTACCAACCCCAGGGAAGGGGACACTGAAGCTTTCTTT. This sequence encodes CASTNPREGDTEAFF. The variable domain in full, with the rest retrieved from reference TRBV19 and TRBJ1-1, is DGGITQSPKYLFRKEGQNVTLSCEQNLNHDAMYWYRQDPGQGLRLIYYSQIVNDFQKGDIAEGYSVSREKKESFPLTVTSAQKNPTAFYLCASTNPREGDTEAFFGQGTRLTVV.

This clone is large. The genes are TRBV7-9 and TRBJ2-5; the match to TRBD2 covers 15 bases. V gave up 5 bases and J gave up 8 bases; unmatched junction bases: 15. There are 18 residues in the CDR3. Germline values: CDR1 SEHNR, CDR2 FQNEAQ (reference sequence). The CDR3 spells CASSPQGLAGGARVTQYF. In DNA, the CDR3 is TGTGCCAGCAGCCCACAGGGACTAGCGGGGGGAGCAAGAGTTACCCAGTACTTC.

The chain is built from TRBV2 and TRBJ2-2, with 8 bases matching TRBD2. V dropped 6 bases and J dropped 7; count of bases not matched to a gene: 10. Germline assignment: CDR1 SNHLY and CDR2 FYNNEI. The CDR3 totals 15 residues. DNA of the CDR3: TGTGCCAGCAGGCCCCTGGCGGGGGGCAGCGGGGAGCTGTTTTTT. Protein sequence: CASRPLAGGSGELFF.

This clone was counted once. The chain couples TRBV6-5 to TRBJ2-1, with a tentative D call TRBD2 (6 bases). The CDR3 length is 14 residues. Between the trimmed V and J ends, which lost 7 bases and 3 bases, there was a span of 13 bases. The germline V gene has CDR1 MNHEY and CDR2 SVGAGI. In nucleotides, the CDR3 is TGTGCCAGCAAGGCGGGACTCAACTACAATGAGCAGTTCTTC. Amino acids: CASKAGLNYNEQFF.

The rearrangement links TRBV28 to TRBJ1-4; 7 bases match TRBD1. CDR3 size: 12 residues. V gave up 6 bases and J gave up 7 bases; unmatched junction bases: 2. From germline, CDR1 is MDHEN and CDR2 SYDVKM. The CDR3 reads CASRTGVEKLFF. CDR3 sequence (DNA): TGTGCCAGCAGAACAGGGGTTGAAAAACTGTTTTTT.

This clone appeared a few times. The rearrangement uses TRBV4-1 and TRBJ2-7, with D maybe TRBD1 (6 bases). Trimming took 2 bases from V and 5 from J, leaving 13 bases between them. CDR1 MGHRA and CDR2 YSYEKL come from the germline V gene. The CDR3 consists of 14 residues. CDR3 nucleotides: TGCGCCAGCAGCCAACTAGGGGGTACCAACGAGCAGTACTTC. Translated: CASSQLGGTNEQYF.

V gene TRBV20-1 combines with J gene TRBJ2-1; 10 nucleotides line up with TRBD1. V was pared by 3 bases and J by 8 bases, with 16 bases of the junction left unmatched. CDR1 is DFQATT and CDR2 is SNEGSKA in the germline V gene (reference sequence). The CDR3 spans 17 residues. The CDR3 region has the DNA TGCAGTGCTAGTGATAAAACCGGGACAGGGGTTGTATATGAGCAGTTCTTC. Protein product: CSASDKTGTGVVYEQFF.

The chain employs TRBV5-4 and TRBJ2-3; D is possibly TRBD2 (5 bases). V lost 2 bases and J lost 5, with 15 bases in between. This CDR3 region has 15 residues. Germline CDR1 SGHNT, CDR2 YYREEE (reference sequence). The CDR3: CASSLMIPGGDTQYF. CDR3 in DNA: TGTGCCAGCAGCTTAATGATCCCCGGAGGAGATACGCAGTATTTT.

V is TRBV28 and J is TRBJ2-3; the match to TRBD2 covers 11 bases. The CDR3 has 17 residues. Germline V CDR1 and CDR2: MDHEN, SYDVKM. V gave up 2 bases and J gave up 1 base; unmatched junction bases: 5. The DNA for the CDR3 is TGTGCCAGCAGTTTAACTAGCGGGGGCCCCCGCACAGATACGCAGTATTTT. Translating gives CASSLTSGGPRTDTQYF.

V is TRBV3-1 (or the pseudogene TRBV3-2) and J is TRBJ1-2; no firm D call. The CDR3 has 15 residues. V shed 1 base and J shed 0 bases, with 9 bases lying between them. Germline CDR1 is LGHDT and CDR2 is YNNKEL (reference sequence). CDR3 in amino acids: CASSQGFRSNYGYTF. The CDR3 nucleotides read TGTGCCAGCAGCCAAGGGTTTAGATCTAACTATGGCTACACCTTC.

This clone was recorded only once. The J gene is TRBJ1-6, the V gene TRBV10-3; D is unresolved. Germline V gene lookup returns CDR1 ENHRY and CDR2 SYGVKD. V was cut by 2 bases and J by 9 bases, with 11 bases left in between. CDR3 length: 14 residues. The CDR3 DNA follows: TGTGCCATCAGTGAGAGCACTCTAGGTTCACCCCTCCACTTT. Its protein is CAISESTLGSPLHF.

The chain has TRBV29-1 and TRBJ1-2; possible D gene TRBD1, 6 bases. The CDR3 has 13 residues. V lost 7 bases and J 6 bases, leaving 18 bases between the germline ends. The germline CDR1 and CDR2 sequences are SQVTM and ANQGSEA. The CDR3 DNA reads as TGCAGCGCCCAGCTGGGACAAGCCAATGGCTACACCTTC. Protein sequence: CSAQLGQANGYTF. The full variable domain, in which reference TRBV29-1 and TRBJ1-2 provide the parts outside the CDR3, is SAVISQKPSRDICQRGTSLTIQCQVDSQVTMMFWYRQQPGQSLTLIATANQGSEATYESGFVIDKFPISRPNLTFSTLTVSNMSPEDSSIYLCSAQLGQANGYTFGSGTRLTVV.

This chain uses TRBV28 with TRBJ1-2; D perhaps matches TRBD1 (5 bases). Trimming removed 6 bases at V and 3 bases at J, with 17 bases between. Germline CDR1 MDHEN, CDR2 SYDVKM. This CDR3 spans 15 amino acids. The chain's CDR3 is CASRGGTATDYGYTF. CDR3 DNA sequence: TGTGCCAGCAGGGGGGGGACGGCCACCGACTATGGCTACACCTTC.

This chain connects TRBV28 to TRBJ2-2; 8 bases fit TRBD1. From germline, CDR1 is MDHEN and CDR2 SYDVKM. The CDR3 is 17 residues long. Trimming at V came to 6 bases and at J to 1 base, leaving 10 bases not matched to a gene. CDR3 nucleotide sequence: TGTGCCAGCAGGAGGATCATGGGACAGGAGAACACCGGGGAGCTGTTTTTT. Translation gives CASRRIMGQENTGELFF.

V gene TRBV18 combines with J gene TRBJ1-3; D remains unclear. CDR1 is KGHSH and CDR2 is LQKENI in the germline V gene. V was pared by 3 bases and J by 0 bases, with 12 bases between. The CDR3 runs to 16 residues. CDR3 residues: CASSPRSGPSGNTIYF. The CDR3 DNA sequence: TGTGCCAGCTCACCTAGGTCAGGTCCCTCTGGAAACACCATATATTTT.

This clone was picked up a small number of times. The J gene is TRBJ2-1, the V gene TRBV11-2; D is perhaps TRBD1 (5 bases). Germline V gives CDR1 SGHAT, CDR2 FQNNGV. The CDR3 is 17 residues long. V was shortened by 8 bases and J by 0 bases, with 20 bases between the two germline ends. The CDR3 coding sequence is TGTGCCAGCGTGGCGATGGATCGACAGAGCTCCTACAATGAGCAGTTCTTC. Protein sequence: CASVAMDRQSSYNEQFF.

The chain recombines TRBV28 with TRBJ2-3; 7 positions match TRBD1. Looked up from germline, CDR1 is MDHEN and CDR2 is SYDVKM. Trimming took 7 bases from V and 3 from J; bases not matched to a gene: 4. The CDR3 covers 13 residues. CDR3 nucleotide sequence: TGTGCCAGCATCCGGACAGGTACAGATACGCAGTATTTT. Protein sequence: CASIRTGTDTQYF.

The rearrangement joins TRBV28 to TRBJ1-4, with 8 bases identical to TRBD1. Per germline, CDR1 MDHEN and CDR2 SYDVKM. This CDR3 is 17 amino acids long. J lost 0 bases, V lost 7 bases, and 10 bases had no gene match. The CDR3 protein is CASNVQGATATNEKLFF. CDR3 nucleotides: TGTGCCAGCAACGTTCAGGGGGCTACCGCAACTAATGAAAAACTGTTTTTT.

In this sample, this clone turned up a few times. This chain uses TRBV6-4 with TRBJ1-5; no clear D. Trimming stripped 4 bases from V and 6 bases from J, with 16 bases between. The CDR3 is made up of 15 amino acids. Germline CDR1 MRHNA, CDR2 SNTAGT. This CDR3 is CASSGPRNGGQPQHF. As DNA, the CDR3 is TGTGCCAGCAGTGGCCCGAGGAACGGCGGTCAGCCCCAGCATTTT.